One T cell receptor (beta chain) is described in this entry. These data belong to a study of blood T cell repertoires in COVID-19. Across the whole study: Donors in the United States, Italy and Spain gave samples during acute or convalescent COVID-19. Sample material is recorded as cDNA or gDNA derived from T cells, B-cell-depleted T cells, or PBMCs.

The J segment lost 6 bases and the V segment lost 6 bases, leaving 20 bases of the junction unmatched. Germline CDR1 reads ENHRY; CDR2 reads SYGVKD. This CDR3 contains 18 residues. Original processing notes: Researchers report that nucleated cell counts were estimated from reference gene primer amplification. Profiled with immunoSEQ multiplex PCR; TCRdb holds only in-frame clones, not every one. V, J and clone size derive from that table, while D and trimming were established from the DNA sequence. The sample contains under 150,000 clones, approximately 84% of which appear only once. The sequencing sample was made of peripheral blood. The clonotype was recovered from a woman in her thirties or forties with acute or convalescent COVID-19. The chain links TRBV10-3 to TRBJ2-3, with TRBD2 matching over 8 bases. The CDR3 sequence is CAISLDEAGGSVRDTQYF. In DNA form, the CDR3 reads TGTGCCATCAGCCTTGATGAGGCGGGGGGCTCGGTTAGGGATACGCAGTATTTT.